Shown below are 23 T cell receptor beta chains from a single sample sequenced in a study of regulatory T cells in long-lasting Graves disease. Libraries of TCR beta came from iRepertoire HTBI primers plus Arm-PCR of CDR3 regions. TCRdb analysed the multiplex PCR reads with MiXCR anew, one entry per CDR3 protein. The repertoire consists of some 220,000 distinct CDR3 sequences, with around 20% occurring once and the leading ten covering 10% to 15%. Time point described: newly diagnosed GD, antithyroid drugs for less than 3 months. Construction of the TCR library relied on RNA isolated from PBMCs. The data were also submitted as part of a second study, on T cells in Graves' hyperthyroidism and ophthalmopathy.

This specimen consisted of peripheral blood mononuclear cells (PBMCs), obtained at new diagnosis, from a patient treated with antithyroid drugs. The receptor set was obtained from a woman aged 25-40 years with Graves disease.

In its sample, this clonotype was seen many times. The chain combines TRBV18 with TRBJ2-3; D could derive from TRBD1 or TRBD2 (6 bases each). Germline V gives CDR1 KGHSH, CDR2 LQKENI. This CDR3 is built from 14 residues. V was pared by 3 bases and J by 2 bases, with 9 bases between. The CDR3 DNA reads TGTGCCAGCTCACCTAGGGGGGCCACAGATACGCAGTATTTT. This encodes CASSPRGATDTQYF.

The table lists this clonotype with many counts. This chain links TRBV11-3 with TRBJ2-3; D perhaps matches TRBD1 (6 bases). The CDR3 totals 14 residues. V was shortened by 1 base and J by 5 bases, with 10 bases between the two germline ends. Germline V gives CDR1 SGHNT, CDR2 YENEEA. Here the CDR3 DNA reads TGTGCCAGCAGCTTAGGGGGGCTTGAAGATACGCAGTATTTT. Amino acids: CASSLGGLEDTQYF.

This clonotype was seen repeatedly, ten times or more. The CDR3 loop reads CASSLLDRVTGELFF. In DNA form, the CDR3 reads TGTGCCAGCAGTTTACTCGACAGAGTCACCGGGGAGCTGTTTTTT. V usage is TRBV27 and J usage is TRBJ2-2, with a weak D call TRBD1 (5 bases). Germline CDR1 and CDR2: MNHEY and SMNVEV (reference sequence). The CDR3 totals 15 residues. V was pared by 2 bases and J by 4 bases, with 11 bases between.

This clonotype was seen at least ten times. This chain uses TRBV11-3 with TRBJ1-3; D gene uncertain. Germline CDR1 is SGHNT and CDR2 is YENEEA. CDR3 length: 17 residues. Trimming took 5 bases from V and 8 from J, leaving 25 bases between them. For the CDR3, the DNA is TGTGCCAGCAGCATCCGGGCCCCGAGGGTCGTATCGGACACCATATATTTT. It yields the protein CASSIRAPRVVSDTIYF. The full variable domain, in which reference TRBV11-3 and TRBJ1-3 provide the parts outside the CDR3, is EAGVVQSPRYKIIEKKQPVAFWCNPISGHNTLYWYLQNLGQGPELLIRYENEEAVDDSQLPKDRFSAERLKGVDSTLKIQPAELGDSAVYLCASSIRAPRVVSDTIYFGEGSWLTVV.

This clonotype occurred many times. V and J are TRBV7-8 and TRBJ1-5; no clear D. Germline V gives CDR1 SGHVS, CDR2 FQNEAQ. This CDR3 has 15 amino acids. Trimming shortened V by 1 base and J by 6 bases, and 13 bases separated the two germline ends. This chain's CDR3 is CASSLDAGWGQPQHF. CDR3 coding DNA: TGTGCCAGCAGCTTAGATGCGGGGTGGGGTCAGCCCCAGCATTTT.

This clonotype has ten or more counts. CDR3: CASSLSGELFF. CDR3 nucleotide sequence: TGTGCCAGCAGCTTATCCGGGGAGCTGTTTTTT. This chain uses TRBV7-9 with TRBJ2-2; D gene uncertain. This CDR3 is built from 11 residues. Between the trimmed V and J ends, which lost 2 bases and 6 bases, there was a span of 1 base. CDR1 is SEHNR and CDR2 is FQNEAQ in the germline V gene (reference sequence). Supplemented by reference TRBV7-9 and TRBJ2-2, the full variable domain reads DTGVSQNPRHKITKRGQNVTFRCDPISEHNRLYWYRQTLGQGPEFLTYFQNEAQLEKSRLLSDRFSAERPKGSFSTLEIQRTEQGDSAMYLCASSLSGELFFGEGSRLTVL.

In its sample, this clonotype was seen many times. CDR3 protein: CASSLLLQTQYF. The CDR3 DNA follows: TGTGCCAGCAGCTTACTCCTTCAGACCCAGTACTTC. The V gene is TRBV5-6, the J gene TRBJ2-5; the D is unclear. V was shortened by 2 bases and J by 6 bases, with 8 bases between the two germline ends. The CDR3 loop spans 12 amino acids. Germline V gene sequence: CDR1 SGHDT, CDR2 YYEEEE.

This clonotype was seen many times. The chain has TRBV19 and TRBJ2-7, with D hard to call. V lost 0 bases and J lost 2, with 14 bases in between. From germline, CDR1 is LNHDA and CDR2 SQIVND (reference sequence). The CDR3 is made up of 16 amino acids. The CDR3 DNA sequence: TGTGCCAGTAGTATAGACGACGGGCAGAAGACCTACGAGCAGTACTTC. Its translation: CASSIDDGQKTYEQYF. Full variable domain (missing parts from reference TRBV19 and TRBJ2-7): DGGITQSPKYLFRKEGQNVTLSCEQNLNHDAMYWYRQDPGQGLRLIYYSQIVNDFQKGDIAEGYSVSREKKESFPLTVTSAQKNPTAFYLCASSIDDGQKTYEQYFGPGTRLTVT.

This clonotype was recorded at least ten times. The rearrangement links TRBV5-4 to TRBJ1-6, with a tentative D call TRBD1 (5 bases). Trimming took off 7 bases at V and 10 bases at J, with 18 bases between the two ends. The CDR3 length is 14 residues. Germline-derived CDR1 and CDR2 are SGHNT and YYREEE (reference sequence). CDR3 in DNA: TGTGCCAGCGCCGGGACGGCCGAGGAGTCACCCCTCCACTTT. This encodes CASAGTAEESPLHF.

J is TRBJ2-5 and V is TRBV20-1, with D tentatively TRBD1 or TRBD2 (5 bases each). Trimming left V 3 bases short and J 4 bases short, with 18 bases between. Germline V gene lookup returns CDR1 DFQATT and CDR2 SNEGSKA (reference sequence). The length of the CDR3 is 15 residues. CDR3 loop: CSARASGLRRETQYF. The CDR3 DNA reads TGCAGTGCTAGGGCTTCGGGGCTTCGGCGAGAGACCCAGTACTTC.

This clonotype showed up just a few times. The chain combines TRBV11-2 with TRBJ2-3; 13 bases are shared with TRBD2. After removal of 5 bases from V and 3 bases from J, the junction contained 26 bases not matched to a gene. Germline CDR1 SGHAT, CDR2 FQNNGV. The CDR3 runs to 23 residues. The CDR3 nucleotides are TGTGCCAGCAGCACCCGGGCGCTAGTTTCTCGGACTAGCGGGGGCCGGGGTACAGATACGCAGTATTTT. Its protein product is CASSTRALVSRTSGGRGTDTQYF. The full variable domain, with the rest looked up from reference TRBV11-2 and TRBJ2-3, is EAGVAQSPRYKIIEKRQSVAFWCNPISGHATLYWYQQILGQGPKLLIQFQNNGVVDDSQLPKDRFSAERLKGVDSTLKIQPAKLEDSAVYLCASSTRALVSRTSGGRGTDTQYFGPGTRLTVL.

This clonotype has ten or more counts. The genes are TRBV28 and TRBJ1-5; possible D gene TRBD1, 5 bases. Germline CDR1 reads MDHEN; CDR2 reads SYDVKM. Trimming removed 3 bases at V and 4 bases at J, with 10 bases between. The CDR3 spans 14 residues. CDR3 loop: CASSFGGLNQPQHF. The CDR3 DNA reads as TGTGCCAGCAGTTTCGGGGGATTGAATCAGCCCCAGCATTTT.

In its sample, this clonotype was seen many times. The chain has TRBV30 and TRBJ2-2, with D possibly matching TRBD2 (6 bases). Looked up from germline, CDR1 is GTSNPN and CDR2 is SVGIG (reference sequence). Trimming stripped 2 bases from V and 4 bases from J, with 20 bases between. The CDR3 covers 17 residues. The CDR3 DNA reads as TGTGCCTGGAGTCTGACCGCCTGGGGGGATAGCACCGGGGAGCTGTTTTTT. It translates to CAWSLTAWGDSTGELFF. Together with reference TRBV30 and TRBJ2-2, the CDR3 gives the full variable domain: SQTIHQWPATLVQPVGSPLSLECTVEGTSNPNLYWYRQAAGRGLQLLFYSVGIGQISSEVPQNLSASRPQDRQFILSSKKLLLSDSGFYLCAWSLTAWGDSTGELFFGEGSRLTVL.

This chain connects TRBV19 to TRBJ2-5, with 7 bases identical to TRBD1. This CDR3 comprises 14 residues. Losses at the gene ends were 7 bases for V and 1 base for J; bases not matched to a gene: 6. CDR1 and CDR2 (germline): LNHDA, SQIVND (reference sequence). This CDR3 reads CASTKGDSQETQYF. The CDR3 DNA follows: TGTGCCAGTACTAAAGGGGACAGCCAAGAGACCCAGTACTTC.

CDR3 amino acids: CSYWVDGYNEQFF. The CDR3 DNA is TGCAGTTACTGGGTGGATGGCTACAATGAGCAGTTCTTC. This sequence joins TRBV20-1 and TRBJ2-1; D gene ambiguous. Germline V gives CDR1 DFQATT, CDR2 SNEGSKA (reference sequence). This CDR3 contains 13 residues. V was pared by 8 bases and J by 3 bases, with 14 bases between.

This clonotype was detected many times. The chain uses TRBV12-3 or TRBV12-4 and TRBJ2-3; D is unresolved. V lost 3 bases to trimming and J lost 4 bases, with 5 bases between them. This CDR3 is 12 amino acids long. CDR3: CASSFGSDTQYF. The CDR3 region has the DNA TGTGCCAGCAGTTTTGGATCAGATACGCAGTATTTT.

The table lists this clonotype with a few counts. CDR3 in amino acids: CAWSQAGFGDTQYF. The CDR3, as DNA: TGTGCCTGGAGCCAAGCGGGGTTTGGGGATACGCAGTATTTT. The J gene is TRBJ2-3, the V gene TRBV30, with TRBD2 identical over 7 bases. The CDR3 is 14 residues long. From germline, CDR1 is GTSNPN and CDR2 SVGIG (reference sequence). V gave up 3 bases and J gave up 6 bases; unmatched junction bases: 9.

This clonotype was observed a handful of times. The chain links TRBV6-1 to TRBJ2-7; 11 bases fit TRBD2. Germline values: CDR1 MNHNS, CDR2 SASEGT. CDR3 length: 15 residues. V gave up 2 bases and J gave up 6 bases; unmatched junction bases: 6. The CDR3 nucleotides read TGTGCCAGCAGTGAACTAGCGGGGGGCTCCCCCGAGCAGTACTTC. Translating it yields CASSELAGGSPEQYF.

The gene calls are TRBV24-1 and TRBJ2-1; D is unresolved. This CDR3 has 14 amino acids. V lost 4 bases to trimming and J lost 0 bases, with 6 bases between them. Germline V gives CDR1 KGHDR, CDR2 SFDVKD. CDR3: CATSDRSSYNEQFF. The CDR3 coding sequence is TGTGCCACCAGTGACCGGAGCTCCTACAATGAGCAGTTCTTC.

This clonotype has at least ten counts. The CDR3, as DNA: TGTGCCTGGAAAATAGTAACGGGGAGAAACTATGGCTACACCTTC. Protein sequence: CAWKIVTGRNYGYTF. J is TRBJ1-2 and V is TRBV30; D is uncertain. The CDR3 is made up of 15 amino acids. V was trimmed by 4 bases and J by 2 bases, leaving 17 bases between them. Germline CDR1 GTSNPN, CDR2 SVGIG (reference sequence). Combining the CDR3 with reference TRBV30 and TRBJ1-2 gives the whole variable domain SQTIHQWPATLVQPVGSPLSLECTVEGTSNPNLYWYRQAAGRGLQLLFYSVGIGQISSEVPQNLSASRPQDRQFILSSKKLLLSDSGFYLCAWKIVTGRNYGYTFGSGTRLTVV.

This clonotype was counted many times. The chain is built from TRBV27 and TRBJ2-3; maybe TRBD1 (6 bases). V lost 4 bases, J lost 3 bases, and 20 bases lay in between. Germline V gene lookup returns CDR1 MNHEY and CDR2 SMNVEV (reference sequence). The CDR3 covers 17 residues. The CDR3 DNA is TGTGCCAGCAGTTCTGCTGGCGCAGGGGTTAAGACAGATACGCAGTATTTT. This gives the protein CASSSAGAGVKTDTQYF.

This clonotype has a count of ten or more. CDR3 bases: TGTGCCAGGGCCGGGACTAGCGGGAACTACAATGAGCAGTTCTTC. This codes for CARAGTSGNYNEQFF. This chain uses TRBV2 with TRBJ2-1; TRBD2 agrees at 13 bases. Germline V CDR1 and CDR2: SNHLY, FYNNEI. V was clipped by 9 bases and J by 3 bases; unmatched bases: 5. CDR3 length equals 15 residues.

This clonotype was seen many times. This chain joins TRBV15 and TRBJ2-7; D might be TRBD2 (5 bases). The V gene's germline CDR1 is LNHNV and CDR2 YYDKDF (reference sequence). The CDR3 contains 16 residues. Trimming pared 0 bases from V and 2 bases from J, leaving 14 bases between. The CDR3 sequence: CATSRDPGLTPYEQYF. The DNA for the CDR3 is TGTGCCACCAGCAGAGATCCCGGACTCACGCCCTACGAGCAGTACTTC.